This paragraph covers one T cell receptor beta chain sequence. Its antigen is as yet unknown. The data belong to a study of cytomegalovirus exposure and HLA in healthy donors. Trimming took 0 bases from V and 4 from J, leaving 9 bases between them. Germline V gives CDR1 GTSNPN, CDR2 SVGIG (reference sequence). The CDR3 length is 13 residues. The PCR made use of 60 Vbeta and 13 Jbeta primers. Only in-frame clones appear in the TCRdb table, and some are missing; sequencing was by immunoSEQ multiplex PCR. This table holds around 110,000 clones, 81% found once. Whole-study results and caveats: The classifier was said to identify cytomegalovirus status with high specificity and sensitivity. CMV serostatus was the only immune exposure information that was available.

The chain uses TRBV30 and TRBJ1-1, with no clear D. The sample taken for sequencing was PBMCs. This TCR was recovered from a woman younger than 45 in good health and CMV-seronegative. CDR3 bases: TGTGCCTGGAGTGTACTTCGGTCCACTGAAGCTTTCTTT. Residues: CAWSVLRSTEAFF.